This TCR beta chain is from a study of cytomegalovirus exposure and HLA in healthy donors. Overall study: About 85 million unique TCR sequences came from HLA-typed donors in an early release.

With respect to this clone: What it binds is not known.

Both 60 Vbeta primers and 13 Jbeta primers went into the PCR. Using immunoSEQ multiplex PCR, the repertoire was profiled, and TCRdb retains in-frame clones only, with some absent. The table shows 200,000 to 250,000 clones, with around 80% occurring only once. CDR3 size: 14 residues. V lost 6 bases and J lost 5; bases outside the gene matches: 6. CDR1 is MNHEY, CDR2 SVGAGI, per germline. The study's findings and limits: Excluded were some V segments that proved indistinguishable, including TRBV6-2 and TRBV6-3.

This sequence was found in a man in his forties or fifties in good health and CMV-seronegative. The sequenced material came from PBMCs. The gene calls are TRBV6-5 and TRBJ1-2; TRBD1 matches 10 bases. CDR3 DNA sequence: TGTGCCAGCAGCTTCCGGGGACAGGGGTATGGCTACACCTTC. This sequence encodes CASSFRGQGYGYTF.